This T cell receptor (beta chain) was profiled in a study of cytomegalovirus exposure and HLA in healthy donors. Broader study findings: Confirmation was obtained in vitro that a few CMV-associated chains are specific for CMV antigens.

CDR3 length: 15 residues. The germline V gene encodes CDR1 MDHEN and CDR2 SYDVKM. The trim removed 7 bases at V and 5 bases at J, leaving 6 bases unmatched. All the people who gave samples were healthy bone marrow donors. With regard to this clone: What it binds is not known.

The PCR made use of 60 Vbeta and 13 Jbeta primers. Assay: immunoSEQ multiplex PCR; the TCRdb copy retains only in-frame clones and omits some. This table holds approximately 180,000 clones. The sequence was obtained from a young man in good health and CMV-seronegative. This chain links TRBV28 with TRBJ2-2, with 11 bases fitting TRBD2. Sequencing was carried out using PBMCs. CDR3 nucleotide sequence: TGTGCCAGCACCAATAGCGGGAGGGGTACCGGGGAGCTGTTTTTT. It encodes CASTNSGRGTGELFF.